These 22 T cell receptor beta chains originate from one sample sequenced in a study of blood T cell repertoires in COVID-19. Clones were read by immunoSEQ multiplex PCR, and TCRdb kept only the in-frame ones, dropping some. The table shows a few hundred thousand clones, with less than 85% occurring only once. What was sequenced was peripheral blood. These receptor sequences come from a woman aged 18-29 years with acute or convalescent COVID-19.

The CDR3 spells CASSQGSGGTDTQYF. The CDR3 coding sequence is TGTGCCAGCAGCCAAGGTTCGGGAGGCACAGATACGCAGTATTTT. The chain couples TRBV3-1 (or the pseudogene TRBV3-2) to TRBJ2-3; D possibly corresponds to TRBD2 (6 bases). Per the germline V gene, CDR1 is LGHDT and CDR2 is YNNKEL (reference sequence). CDR3 length: 15 amino acids. V was trimmed by 1 base and J by 1 base, leaving 9 bases between them.

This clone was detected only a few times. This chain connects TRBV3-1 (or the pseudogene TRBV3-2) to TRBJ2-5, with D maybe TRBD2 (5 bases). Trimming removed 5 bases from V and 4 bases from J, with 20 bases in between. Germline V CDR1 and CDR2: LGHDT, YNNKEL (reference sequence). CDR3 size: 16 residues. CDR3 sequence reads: CASSTPRGPRGETQYF. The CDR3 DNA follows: TGTGCCAGCAGCACCCCCCGGGGTCCTCGTGGAGAGACCCAGTACTTC.

The CDR3 sequence: CATSREAFMNTEAFF. CDR3 DNA sequence: TGTGCCACCAGCAGAGAAGCATTCATGAACACTGAAGCTTTCTTT. The genes are TRBV15 and TRBJ1-1; D unresolved. The V end was cut by 0 bases, the J end by 0 bases, with 8 bases between. Germline V gives CDR1 LNHNV, CDR2 YYDKDF (reference sequence). CDR3 length: 15 amino acids. The complete variable domain, with remaining parts taken from reference TRBV15 and TRBJ1-1, reads DAMVIQNPRYQVTQFGKPVTLSCSQTLNHNVMYWYQQKSSQAPKLLFHYYDKDFNNEADTPDNFQSRRPNTSFCFLDIRSPGLGDTAMYLCATSREAFMNTEAFFGQGTRLTVV.

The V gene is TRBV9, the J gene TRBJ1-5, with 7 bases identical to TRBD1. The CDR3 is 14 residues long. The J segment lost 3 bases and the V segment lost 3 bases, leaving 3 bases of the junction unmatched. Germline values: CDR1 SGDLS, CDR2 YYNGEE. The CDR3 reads CASSEGQINQPQHF. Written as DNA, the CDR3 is TGTGCCAGCAGCGAGGGACAGATCAATCAGCCCCAGCATTTT.

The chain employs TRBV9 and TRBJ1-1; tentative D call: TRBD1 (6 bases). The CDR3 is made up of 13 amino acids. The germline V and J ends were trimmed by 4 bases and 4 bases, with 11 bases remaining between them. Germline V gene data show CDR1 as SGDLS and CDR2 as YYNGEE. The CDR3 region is CASSNSGVTEAFF. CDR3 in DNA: TGTGCCAGCAGCAACTCAGGGGTCACTGAAGCTTTCTTT.

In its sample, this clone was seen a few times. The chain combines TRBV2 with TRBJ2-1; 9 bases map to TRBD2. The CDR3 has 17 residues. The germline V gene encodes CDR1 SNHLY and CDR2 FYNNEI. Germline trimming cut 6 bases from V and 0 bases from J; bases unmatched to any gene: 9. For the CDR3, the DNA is TGTGCCAGCAGCAAAACGAGCGGGGGGCCCTCCTACAATGAGCAGTTCTTC. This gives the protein CASSKTSGGPSYNEQFF.

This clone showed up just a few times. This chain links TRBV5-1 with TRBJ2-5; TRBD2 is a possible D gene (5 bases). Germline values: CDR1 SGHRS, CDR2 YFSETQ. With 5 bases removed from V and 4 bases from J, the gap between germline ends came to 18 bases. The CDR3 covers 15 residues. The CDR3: CASSRGLGWAETQYF. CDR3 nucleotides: TGCGCCAGCAGTCGCGGGCTAGGTTGGGCAGAGACCCAGTACTTC. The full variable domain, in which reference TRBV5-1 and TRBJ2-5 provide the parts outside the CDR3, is KAGVTQTPRYLIKTRGQQVTLSCSPISGHRSVSWYQQTPGQGLQFLFEYFSETQRNKGNFPGRFSGRQFSNSRSEMNVSTLELGDSALYLCASSRGLGWAETQYFGPGTRLLVL.

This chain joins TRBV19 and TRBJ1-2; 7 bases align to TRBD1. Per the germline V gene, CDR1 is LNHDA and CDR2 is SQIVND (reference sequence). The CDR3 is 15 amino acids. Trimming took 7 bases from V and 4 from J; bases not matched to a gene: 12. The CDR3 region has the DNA TGTGCCAGTAACCCCATGGGACAGCCACGCTATGGCTACACCTTC. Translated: CASNPMGQPRYGYTF.

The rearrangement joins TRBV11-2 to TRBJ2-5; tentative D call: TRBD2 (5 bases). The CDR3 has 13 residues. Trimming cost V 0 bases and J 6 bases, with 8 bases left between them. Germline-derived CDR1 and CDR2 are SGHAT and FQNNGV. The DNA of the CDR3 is TGTGCCAGCAGCTTAGACCGAGGGCAGACCCAGTACTTC. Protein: CASSLDRGQTQYF.

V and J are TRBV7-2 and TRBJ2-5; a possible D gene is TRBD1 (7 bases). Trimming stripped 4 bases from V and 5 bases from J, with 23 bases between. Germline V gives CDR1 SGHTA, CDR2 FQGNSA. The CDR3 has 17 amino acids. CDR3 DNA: TGTGCCAGCAGCTCCAGGACCCCGACAGGGAGGAGGGAGACCCAGTACTTC. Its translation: CASSSRTPTGRRETQYF.

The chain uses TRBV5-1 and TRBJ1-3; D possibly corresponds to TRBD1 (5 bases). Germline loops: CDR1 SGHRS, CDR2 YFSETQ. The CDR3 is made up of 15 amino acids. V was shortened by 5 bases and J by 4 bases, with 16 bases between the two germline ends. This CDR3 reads CASSSTGLSGNTIYF. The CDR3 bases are TGCGCCAGCAGTTCCACAGGCCTGTCGGGAAACACCATATATTTT.

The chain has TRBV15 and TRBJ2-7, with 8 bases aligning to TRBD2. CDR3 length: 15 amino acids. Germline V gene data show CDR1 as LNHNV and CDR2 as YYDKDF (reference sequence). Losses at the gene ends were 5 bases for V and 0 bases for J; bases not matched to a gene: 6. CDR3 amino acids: CATSGTSGRSYEQYF. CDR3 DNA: TGTGCCACCAGCGGAACTAGCGGCCGCTCCTACGAGCAGTACTTC.

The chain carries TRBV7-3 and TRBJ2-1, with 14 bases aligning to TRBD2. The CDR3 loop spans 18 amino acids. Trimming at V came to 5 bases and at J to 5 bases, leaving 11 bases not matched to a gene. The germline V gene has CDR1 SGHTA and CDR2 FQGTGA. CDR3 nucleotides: TGTGCCAGCAGCCCTACCCCGGGACTAGCGGGAGAAGACAATGAGCAGTTCTTC. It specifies CASSPTPGLAGEDNEQFF.

Written as DNA, the CDR3 is TGCGCCAGCAGCCCCCAGGGATTTCCTGGCTACACCTTC. The encoded protein is CASSPQGFPGYTF. The chain has TRBV4-1 and TRBJ1-2; possibly TRBD1 for D (5 bases). CDR3 length: 13 amino acids. Deletions cut 4 bases from V and 7 bases from J, with 13 bases between. Looked up from germline, CDR1 is MGHRA and CDR2 is YSYEKL.

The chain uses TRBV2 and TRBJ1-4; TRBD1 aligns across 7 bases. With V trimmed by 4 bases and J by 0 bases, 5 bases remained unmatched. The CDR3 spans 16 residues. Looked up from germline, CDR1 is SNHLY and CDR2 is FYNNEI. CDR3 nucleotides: TGTGCCAGCAGTGGGGGCAGGGGGGCAACTAATGAAAAACTGTTTTTT. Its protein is CASSGGRGATNEKLFF.

CDR3 residues: CASSTQTAYNEQFF. The CDR3 DNA sequence: TGTGCCAGTAGTACTCAGACAGCCTACAATGAGCAGTTCTTC. V is TRBV19 and J is TRBJ2-1; possibly TRBD1 for D (5 bases). Trimming took 4 bases from V and 2 from J, leaving 9 bases between them. This CDR3 has 14 residues. The germline CDR1 and CDR2 sequences are LNHDA and SQIVND (reference sequence).

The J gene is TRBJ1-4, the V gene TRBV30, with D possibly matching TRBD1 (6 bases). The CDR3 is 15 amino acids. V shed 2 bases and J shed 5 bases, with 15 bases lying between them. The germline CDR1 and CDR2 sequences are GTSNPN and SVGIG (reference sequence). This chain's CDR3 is CAWSLTQGLNEKLFF. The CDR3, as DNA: TGTGCCTGGAGTTTAACACAGGGCTTAAATGAAAAACTGTTTTTT. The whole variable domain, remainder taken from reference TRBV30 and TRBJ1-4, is SQTIHQWPATLVQPVGSPLSLECTVEGTSNPNLYWYRQAAGRGLQLLFYSVGIGQISSEVPQNLSASRPQDRQFILSSKKLLLSDSGFYLCAWSLTQGLNEKLFFGSGTQLSVL.

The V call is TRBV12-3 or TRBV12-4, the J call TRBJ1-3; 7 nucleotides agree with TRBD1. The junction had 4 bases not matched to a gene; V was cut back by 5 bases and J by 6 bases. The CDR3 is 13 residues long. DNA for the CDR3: TGTGCCAGCAGTCCTGGGACAGCAAACACCATATATTTT. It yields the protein CASSPGTANTIYF.

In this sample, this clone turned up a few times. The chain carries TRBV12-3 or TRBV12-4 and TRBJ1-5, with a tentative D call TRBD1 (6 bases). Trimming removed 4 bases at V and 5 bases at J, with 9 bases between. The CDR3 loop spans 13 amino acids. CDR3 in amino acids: CASSSGAYQPQHF. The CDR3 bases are TGTGCCAGCAGTTCAGGGGCATATCAGCCCCAGCATTTT.

The CDR3: CASSLVASGIGYNEQFF. Here the CDR3 DNA reads TGTGCCAGCAGCTTGGTAGCCAGCGGGATTGGGTACAATGAGCAGTTCTTC. J is TRBJ2-1 and V is TRBV5-6; 7 bases are a match to TRBD2. Germline assignment: CDR1 SGHDT and CDR2 YYEEEE. The CDR3 spans 17 residues. Trimming removed 0 bases from V and 4 bases from J; junction bases left unmatched: 10.

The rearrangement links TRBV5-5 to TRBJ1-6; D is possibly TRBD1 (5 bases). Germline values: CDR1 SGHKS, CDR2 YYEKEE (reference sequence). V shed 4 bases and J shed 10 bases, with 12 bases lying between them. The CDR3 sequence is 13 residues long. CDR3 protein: CASSPGRGSPLHF. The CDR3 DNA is TGTGCCAGCAGCCCTGGAAGGGGATCACCCCTCCACTTT. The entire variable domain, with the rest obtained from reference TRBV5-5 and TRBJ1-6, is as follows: DAGVTQSPTHLIKTRGQQVTLRCSPISGHKSVSWYQQVLGQGPQFIFQYYEKEERGRGNFPDRFSARQFPNYSSELNVNALLLGDSALYLCASSPGRGSPLHFGNGTRLTVT.

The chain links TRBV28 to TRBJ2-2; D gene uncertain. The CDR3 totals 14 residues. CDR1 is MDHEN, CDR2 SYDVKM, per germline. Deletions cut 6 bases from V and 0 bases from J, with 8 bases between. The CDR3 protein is CASSPPANTGELFF. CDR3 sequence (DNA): TGTGCCAGCAGCCCCCCAGCGAACACCGGGGAGCTGTTTTTT.